This record looks at one TCR beta chain sequence and its context. These data belong to a study of response to subunit inactivated influenza vaccine. Looked up from germline, CDR1 is SGHRS and CDR2 is YFSETQ. Trimming cost V 5 bases and J 0 bases, with 12 bases left between them. The CDR3 length is 16 residues. TCRdb processed the RT-PCR reads anew with MiXCR; each CDR3 protein has one entry. The repertoire holds more than 400,000 distinct CDR3 sequences, roughly 9.8% seen once, with over 9.5% in the top ten. The genes are TRBV5-1 and TRBJ2-6; possibly TRBD2 for D (6 bases). This clonotype originated in a man aged 45-65 years who received an inactivated influenza vaccine. This sample comprised PBMCs from blood, obtained 40 to 50 days after vaccination. The CDR3 is CASSMGGNSGANVLTF. CDR3 DNA sequence: TGCGCCAGCAGTATGGGCGGGAACTCTGGGGCCAACGTCCTGACTTTC. The complete variable domain, with remaining parts taken from reference TRBV5-1 and TRBJ2-6, reads KAGVTQTPRYLIKTRGQQVTLSCSPISGHRSVSWYQQTPGQGLQFLFEYFSETQRNKGNFPGRFSGRQFSNSRSEMNVSTLELGDSALYLCASSMGGNSGANVLTFGAGSRLTVL.